Detailed here is one T cell receptor beta chain. The antigen is undetermined. General observations from the study: The larger cohort examined one V-J beta rearrangement, not whole repertoires.

The CDR3 is 14 residues long. Deletions cut 8 bases from V and 0 bases from J, with 12 bases between. TCRdb used MiXCR to reprocess the 5' RACE reads, holding one entry per CDR3 protein. The sample records roughly 46,000 distinct CDR3 sequences, 28% being singletons. The V call is TRBV12-3 or TRBV12-4, the J call TRBJ2-3; D possibly corresponds to TRBD2 (5 bases). Sequencing was done on a sample of naive CD4+ T cells sorted from blood. Specified subset: naive CD4+ T cells, CD4+CD45RA+CD25-. The clonotype originates from a female donor with breast cancer. The CDR3 coding sequence is TGTGCCAGCCAACGGGGAGTAAGCACAGATACGCAGTATTTT. This translates into CASQRGVSTDTQYF.